Listed below are T cell receptor beta chains from one sample, sequenced in a study of cytomegalovirus exposure and HLA in healthy donors. Clones were read by immunoSEQ multiplex PCR, and TCRdb kept only the in-frame ones, dropping some. This sample has under 150,000 clones, with more than 75% found just once. Sequencing was carried out using PBMCs. All receptors derive from a woman aged 40 to 50 in good health and CMV-seropositive. Both conserved end residues are part of each CDR3. Fields, in order: J gene, V gene, D gene, clone size, CDR3 DNA, CDR3 protein. The D gene is left open where the match is weak. Size is omitted from some rows. Given values are once, few, many or a class for expanded clones.

>TRBJ1-1|TRBV11-2|TRBD1|-
TGTGCCAGCAGCATACAGGGACAGGGGGGCACTGAAGCTTTCTTT
CASSIQGQGGTEAFF
>TRBJ2-3|TRBV11-3|-|-
TGTGCCAGCAGCCCCGGGGGGCGGGAAGCTGATACGCAGTATTTT
CASSPGGREADTQYF
>TRBJ2-7|TRBV28|TRBD1|few
TGTGCCAGCAGTTTATCGGGACAGCCCAACCATGCGCAGTACTTC
CASSLSGQPNHAQYF
>TRBJ2-1|TRBV5-4|TRBD1|-
TGTGCCAGCAGCCCCGGGACAGCGGCCTACAATGAGCAGTTCTTC
CASSPGTAAYNEQFF
>TRBJ1-4|TRBV5-4|-|-
TGTGCCAGCAGCTCGCGCGATGAAAAACTGTTTTTT
CASSSRDEKLFF
>TRBJ2-1|TRBV20-1|-|-
TGCAGTGCCCAATACAATGAGCAGTTCTTC
CSAQYNEQFF
>TRBJ2-5|TRBV7-9|-|-
TGTGCCAGCAGCTTAGCCTCTAGCAGAAAAGAGACCCAGTACTTC
CASSLASSRKETQYF
>TRBJ1-1|TRBV29-1|TRBD1|-
TGCAGCGTTACGGGACAGGGGATGAATGAAGCTTTCTTT
CSVTGQGMNEAFF
>TRBJ2-3|TRBV21-1|-|-
TGTGCCAGCAAGGCTAGAAAACCAGATACGCAGTATTTT
CASKARKPDTQYF
>TRBJ1-2|TRBV28|-|-
TGTGCCAGCACCCGAGGGGGGGGTACTAACTATGGCTACACCTTC
CASTRGGGTNYGYTF
>TRBJ1-2|TRBV20-1|-|-
TGCACTACCAGGGTTAACTATGGCTACACCTTC
CTTRVNYGYTF
>TRBJ2-1|TRBV14|TRBD2|-
TGTGCCAGCAGCCCGGGACTAGCGGGGAATAATGAGCAGTTCTTC
CASSPGLAGNNEQFF
>TRBJ1-6|TRBV7-9|-|-
TGTGCCAGCAGCTTAGGGGCAGTAATGGGTTCACCCCTCCACTTT
CASSLGAVMGSPLHF
>TRBJ2-5|TRBV9|-|few
TGTGCCAGCAGCCGGACTATGGAAGAGACCCAGTACTTC
CASSRTMEETQYF
>TRBJ2-1|TRBV2|TRBD2|-
TGTGCCAGCAGCGGATATCCGGGACTAGCGGGAGCGGGCAATGAGCAGTTCTTC
CASSGYPGLAGAGNEQFF
>TRBJ2-7|TRBV6-6|TRBD1|many
TGTGCCAGCAGCCAGGGGGCCTACGAGCAGTACTTC
CASSQGAYEQYF
>TRBJ2-1|TRBV6-6|-|-
TGTGCCAGCAGTCCAGTGTACAATGAGCAGTTCTTC
CASSPVYNEQFF
>TRBJ2-4|TRBV5-6|-|-
TGTGCCAGCAGCTGGCCGGGACAAAACATCAAAAACATTCAGTACTTC
CASSWPGQNIKNIQYF
>TRBJ2-7|TRBV19|TRBD2|-
TGTGCCAGTAGTGGCGGGACTAGCGGGGCTATCTCCTACGAGCAGTACTTT
CASSGGTSGAISYEQYF
>TRBJ2-1|TRBV7-8|TRBD2|-
TGTGCCAGCAGCTTAGGGGATAGCGGGAATGAGCAGTTCTTC
CASSLGDSGNEQFF
>TRBJ1-3|TRBV6-6|TRBD1|-
TGTGCCAGCAGTTACTCGACAGGGTCGGGAAACACCATATATTTT
CASSYSTGSGNTIYF
>TRBJ2-3|TRBV6-5|-|-
TGTGCCAGCAGTTACTCGGCGGGCCCCACAGATACGCAGTATTTT
CASSYSAGPTDTQYF
>TRBJ2-5|TRBV2|-|once
TGTGCCAGCAGTCCGGGGGAGACCCAGTACTTC
CASSPGETQYF
>TRBJ1-5|TRBV5-1|TRBD1|-
TGCGCCAGCAGCCCGGGGACAGCCCACAATCAGCCCCAGCATTTT
CASSPGTAHNQPQHF
>TRBJ1-1|TRBV7-2|TRBD1|-
TGTGCCACCCCCCCCACAGGGGCCAACACTGAAGCTTTCTTT
CATPPTGANTEAFF
>TRBJ2-7|TRBV4-2|TRBD1|-
TGTGCCAGCAGCTTCCGGACAGGGGGCCACGAGCAGTACTTC
CASSFRTGGHEQYF
>TRBJ1-1|TRBV6-1|-|few
TGTGCCAGTTTCAGGGTAGAGGCTTTCTTT
CASFRVEAFF
>TRBJ2-1|TRBV7-3|TRBD2|few
TGTGCCAGCAGCTTAATGCTAGCGGGGGGGTACAATGAGCAGTTCTTC
CASSLMLAGGYNEQFF
>TRBJ1-2|TRBV7-9|-|-
TGTTCCAGCAGCCCGACGGAGTATGGCTACACCTTC
CSSSPTEYGYTF
>TRBJ1-1|TRBV7-8|-|-
TGTGCCAGCAGCTTAATGGGGCCCATGGACAGTGCCGGGGCTGAAGCTTTCTTT
CASSLMGPMDSAGAEAFF
>TRBJ1-2|TRBV2|-|-
TGTGCCAGCAGTGACGGCAGGATTAACTATGGCTACACCTTC
CASSDGRINYGYTF
>TRBJ2-4|TRBV5-1|TRBD1|-
TGCGCCAGCAGCTTGGGGGCAGGGGGCTTTTTAAATAGCATTCAGTACTTC
CASSLGAGGFLNSIQYF
>TRBJ2-7|TRBV7-3|TRBD2|-
TGTGCCAGCAGCCAGACTAGCGGGAGGGCCTCCAAGCAGTACTTC
CASSQTSGRASKQYF
>TRBJ2-5|TRBV9|-|-
TGTGCCAGCAGCGTAGGGGAGGCCCAGTACTTC
CASSVGEAQYF
>TRBJ2-1|TRBV19|TRBD1|-
TGTGCCAGTTCAATGACAGGGGGCCCCTACAATGAGCAGTTCTTC
CASSMTGGPYNEQFF